This T cell receptor (beta chain) was found in a study of STAT5B mutations in CD4+ large granular lymphocyte leukemia (dated by TCRdb to between 2020 and 2023). With respect to the entire study: Among healthy controls, the CDR3 'QG' motif was associated with a particular HLA allele. The study compared the TCRbeta repertoires of patients with CD4+ T-cell large granular lymphocyte leukemia against the TCRbeta repertoires of healthy blood donors. Flow cytometry on FACSCanto II or FACSVerse confirmed that purified fractions exceeded 95% purity among lymphocytes. General conclusions and limits of the study: Enrichment of TRBV06-family usage was observed among the top patient clones (8/27) relative to healthy controls (2/35). The main leukemic clonotypes were found to be private to each patient, although around 24% of the main leukemic clonotypes were detected at low frequency in the non-leukemic repertoires of other patients. The data were not HLA-matched, and the relatively small sample size could explain the higher clonality seen in CD4+ compared with CD8+ T-LGLL. CD4-sorted patient repertoires appeared more clonal than healthy CD4+ repertoires, and this difference persisted after removing the putative leukemic clones.

The healthy control group was made up of some 38 blood donors, and the Finnish Red Cross blood service supplied their buffy coats. All TCR-sequenced material derived from peripheral blood: patient blood samples and healthy donor buffy coats. Peripheral blood mononuclear cells were isolated by Ficoll-Hypaque gradient centrifugation. CD4+ cells were purified magnetically from the buffy coats of healthy controls. Genomic DNA was extracted using the Gentra Puregene Cell and Tissue kit, and a Qubit 2.0 fluorometer was used to quantify it. This clone was detected once. The clone's antigen remains unknown. Base qualities are not recorded, but no much larger clone differs from it by a single base. The immunoSEQ assay at survey resolution was applied to genomic DNA for sequencing of TCRbeta rearrangements. The authors processed their data as follows. In the TCR sequencing data, the lowest productive clonotype frequency that could be detected was 2.59 x 10-5. Analyses included only productive TCRbeta rearrangements, meaning complete and in-frame sequences. Sample clonality was computed as Simpson clonality in the immunoSEQ Analyzer version 3.0. Clones were binned by frequency as very rare, small, medium, large (1-20%) or hyperexpanded (>20%). OLGA 1.2.3 estimated generation probabilities, VDJtools produced V-gene circos plots, VDJdb was queried for specificities, and GLIPH identified CDR3 motifs. TCRdb limited this immuneACCESS table to in-frame rearrangements with V and J called. A share of clones is missing; checked studies link under half to unresolved V genes, and the rest is unexplained. Clonal size and the V and J genes are those of that table, whereas D and trimming came from the DNA. The sample contains 25,000 to 30,000 clones, about 77% of them found a single time. The ten largest clones take up over 3% of the sample.

The germline V gene supplies CDR1 LGHNA and CDR2 YSLEER. There are 16 amino acids in the CDR3, from cysteine to phenylalanine inclusive. The read is trimmed to its CDR3 DNA, 48 bases read in frame from base 1. Unmatched junction bases come to 11, with V trimmed by 1 base and J by 13 bases. The sequenced material came from CD4+ T cells from blood buffy coats. The chain employs TRBV4-3 and TRBJ2-1, with 12 middle bases fitting TRBD2. This receptor was obtained from a human donor in good health. The sequenced DNA is TGCGCCAGCAGCCAAGCACGGACTAGCGGGAAAGCGCTCCAGTTCTTC. It is translated as CASSQARTSGKALQFF.